This TCR beta chain emerged from a study of T-cell memory formation after mild COVID-19. There are many counts of this clonotype. TCRdb re-analysed the 5' RACE reads in MiXCR, keeping a single row per CDR3 protein. The table has 70,000 to 100,000 distinct CDR3 sequences, about 12% seen once. Germline trimming cut 6 bases from V and 8 bases from J; bases unmatched to any gene: 22. Germline V gives CDR1 LGHNA, CDR2 YSLEER. This CDR3 spans 18 amino acids. This receptor was taken from an adult woman who had mild COVID-19 (a few samples of this study predate the infection). Cell type and time point are not known. The chain is built from TRBV4-3 and TRBJ2-1; 7 bases agree with TRBD2. The sequenced sample was PBMCs or a T cell subset sorted from them (not recorded which). The CDR3 reads CASSLGVGGGSGWDEQFF. CDR3 bases: TGCGCCAGCAGTTTGGGGGTTGGAGGAGGTAGCGGGTGGGATGAGCAGTTCTTC.